These 9 T cell receptor beta chains share one sample of origin, sequenced in a study of CD8+CD57+ T cells in acquired aplastic anemia. Genomic DNA, serving as template, underwent TCR beta VDJ and CDR3 profiling. TCRdb analysed the reads with MiXCR anew, one entry per CDR3 protein. The sample yields over 45,000 distinct CDR3 sequences, about 73% seen once. The sequencing input was sorted CD4+, CD8+, or CD8+CD57+ T cells (not recorded which) from PBMCs. These TCRs come from a human donor in good health, serving as a control.

This clonotype appeared a few times. This chain joins TRBV11-2 and TRBJ2-3; possible D gene TRBD2, 5 bases. Looked up from germline, CDR1 is SGHAT and CDR2 is FQNNGV. CDR3 length equals 15 residues. With 1 base removed from V and 6 bases from J, the gap between germline ends came to 14 bases. CDR3 sequence reads: CASSLGAGVTDTQYF. The CDR3 DNA sequence: TGTGCCAGCAGCTTAGGTGCGGGCGTCACGGATACGCAGTATTTT.

This chain joins TRBV10-3 and TRBJ2-3; no reliable D call. Germline values: CDR1 ENHRY, CDR2 SYGVKD. Trimming left V 3 bases short and J 4 bases short, with 5 bases between. The CDR3 has 12 residues. The CDR3 bases are TGTGCCATCAGTGACGGAGCAGATACGCAGTATTTT. Encoded protein: CAISDGADTQYF.

This chain links TRBV10-3 with TRBJ2-3; 13 nucleotides align to TRBD2. Germline V CDR1 and CDR2: ENHRY, SYGVKD. The CDR3 covers 14 residues. J was trimmed by 5 bases and V by 10 bases; bases with no gene match: 6. CDR3 nucleotides: TGTGCCACCGGACTAGCGGGAGTGGGAGATACGCAGTATTTT. Its protein is CATGLAGVGDTQYF.

J is TRBJ2-7 and V is TRBV7-9, with TRBD1 as a possible D gene (6 bases). V was pared by 0 bases and J by 0 bases, with 9 bases between. Per germline, CDR1 SEHNR and CDR2 FQNEAQ (reference sequence). The CDR3 spans 15 residues. The CDR3 DNA sequence: TGTGCCAGCAGCTTAGCGGACAGAAGCTCCTACGAGCAGTACTTC. Translating it yields CASSLADRSSYEQYF.

V gene TRBV25-1 combines with J gene TRBJ2-7, with a tentative D call TRBD1 (5 bases). Per germline, CDR1 MGHDK and CDR2 SYGVNS. This CDR3 is built from 17 residues. V lost 2 bases, J lost 2 bases, and 19 bases lay in between. The CDR3 nucleotides read TGTGCCAGCAGTGAAAAATTCGAAGGAGACAGCCCCTACGAGCAGTACTTC. This gives the protein CASSEKFEGDSPYEQYF.

The chain has TRBV29-1 and TRBJ1-5, with a tentative D call TRBD1 (6 bases). V was cut by 4 bases and J by 3 bases, with 10 bases left in between. Germline V lookup: CDR1 SQVTM, CDR2 ANQGSEA. This CDR3 is 13 amino acids long. CDR3 region: CSVVWGANQPQHF. DNA for the CDR3: TGCAGCGTTGTTTGGGGGGCCAATCAGCCCCAGCATTTT.

The chain couples TRBV5-1 to TRBJ2-6; D call uncertain. The CDR3 is made up of 15 amino acids. V lost 0 bases to trimming and J lost 0 bases, with 4 bases between them. Germline lookup yields CDR1 SGHRS and CDR2 YFSETQ. CDR3 amino acids: CASSLGSSGANVLTF. DNA for the CDR3: TGCGCCAGCAGCTTGGGAAGCTCTGGGGCCAACGTCCTGACTTTC. Variable domain in full (rest from reference TRBV5-1 and TRBJ2-6): KAGVTQTPRYLIKTRGQQVTLSCSPISGHRSVSWYQQTPGQGLQFLFEYFSETQRNKGNFPGRFSGRQFSNSRSEMNVSTLELGDSALYLCASSLGSSGANVLTFGAGSRLTVL.

The chain has TRBV10-3 and TRBJ2-3; 9 nucleotides align to TRBD2. Per the germline V gene, CDR1 is ENHRY and CDR2 is SYGVKD. The J segment lost 2 bases and the V segment lost 2 bases, leaving 5 bases of the junction unmatched. The CDR3 runs 16 residues. CDR3 sequence reads: CAISETAGGPTDTQYF. CDR3 nucleotide sequence: TGTGCCATCAGTGAGACAGCGGGGGGCCCCACAGATACGCAGTATTTT.

CDR3 DNA: TGTGCCAGCAGCCCCCAATCCATGGGAACTGAAGCTTTCTTT. Translation gives CASSPQSMGTEAFF. The gene calls are TRBV7-2 and TRBJ1-1; D is uncertain. The CDR3 consists of 14 residues. In germline, CDR1 is SGHTA, CDR2 FQGNSA. The V end was cut by 5 bases, the J end by 5 bases, with 15 bases between.